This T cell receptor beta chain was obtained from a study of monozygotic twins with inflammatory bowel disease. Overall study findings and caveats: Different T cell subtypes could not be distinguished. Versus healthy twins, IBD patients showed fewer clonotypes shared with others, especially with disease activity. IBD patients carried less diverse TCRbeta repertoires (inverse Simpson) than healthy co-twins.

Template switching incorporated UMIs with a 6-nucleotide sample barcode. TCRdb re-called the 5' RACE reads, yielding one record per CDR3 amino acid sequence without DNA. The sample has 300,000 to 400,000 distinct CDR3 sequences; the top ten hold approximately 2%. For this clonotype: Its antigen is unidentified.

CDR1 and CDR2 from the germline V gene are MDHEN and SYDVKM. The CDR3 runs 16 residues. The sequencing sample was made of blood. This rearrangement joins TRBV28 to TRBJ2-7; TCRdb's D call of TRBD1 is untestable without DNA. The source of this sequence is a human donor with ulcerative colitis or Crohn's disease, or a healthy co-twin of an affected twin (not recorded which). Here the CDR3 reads CASSFKRGTAYCEQYF.